This TCR beta chain originates from a study of CD39 and CD103 CD8 tumor-infiltrating T cells (dated by TCRdb to 2016 to 2019). With respect to the entire study: Repertoire comparisons were shown for an HPV-positive HNSCC, an HPV-negative HNSCC, an ovarian cancer and a melanoma patient. TCRbeta CDR3 deep sequencing compared repertoires of CD8 TIL subsets defined by CD103 and CD39 with peripheral memory CD8 T cells.

General findings and caveats noted by the study authors: Clonotypes from DN TILs largely overlapped with peripheral memory CD8 repertoires, while clonotypes from DP TILs were only rarely found in blood or uninvolved lymph node. Compared with DN and SP CD8 TILs and with blood memory CD8 T cells, DP CD8 TILs appeared more oligoclonal, with the top 30 clonotypes covering about 50-90%.

The CDR3 runs 14 amino acids, cysteine and phenylalanine included. The CDR3 DNA has 42 bases and is translated from base 1. V is pared back by 0 bases and J by 3 bases, with 8 bases lying between the germline termini. CDR1 and CDR2 (SGHDT, YYEEEE) derive from the germline V gene. No therapy was being received by patients at the time of sample collection, although prior treatments had ranged from chemotherapy, radiotherapy, surgery and immunotherapy to none. After thawing, cells were enriched for T lymphocytes using a negative-selection kit, and EpCAM beads were added for tumor-infiltrating lymphocytes. For the CD8 TIL subsets, CD3+CD4-CD8+CD45RA- cells were FACS-sorted and divided into DN, SP and DP based on their expression of CD39 and CD103. After mincing, tumor specimens underwent a 1 h digestion with hyaluronidase, collagenase and DNase, and were then filtered, enriched by Ficoll and cryopreserved. Populations were sorted on a FACSAria II to approximately 99% purity, and the cell pellets were frozen for TCR sequencing without being cultured.

From approximately 10,000 to 100,000 sorted cells per subset, genomic DNA was extracted using the DNeasy Blood and Tissue Kit. The immunoSEQ service sequenced and mapped the TCRbeta V-J or V-D-J regions, with each sample reaching coverage above 9x. As for how the authors treated the data: The analysis included only productive rearrangements exported from the immunoSEQ Analyzer platform, and clonality was assessed using the 500 most abundant clones. The Morisita-Horn similarity index and the Jaccard index were used to quantify repertoire overlap between populations. Morisita-Horn similarity between CD8 T-cell subset TCR repertoires was measured in about 6 cancer patients. What TCRdb holds here is the immuneACCESS table cut down to in-frame rearrangements. Part of the clones is not present; checked against another copy, under half of the missing clones reflect an unresolved V gene, and the others are unexplained. V, J and clone size were drawn from that table, and D and trimming were deduced from the DNA. The table for this sample lists about 2,900 clones; about 83% of them were counted only once. Jointly, the top ten make up 20% to 25% of the sample.

Of note for this clone: The antigen this receptor binds is unknown. The input lacks base qualities; no much larger clone sits a single base away.

The source is a human donor with head and neck squamous cell carcinoma. The sample taken for sequencing was CD39- CD103- CD8+ T cells sorted from the tumor. Sample cell subset or site, as interpreted from the label and publication: CD103-CD39- double-negative CD45RA- CD8 T cells. The chain links TRBV5-6 with TRBJ2-3, with no confidently assigned D gene. The CDR3 protein is CASSLGQTTDTQYF. The bases are TGTGCCAGCAGCTTGGGACAAACAACAGATACGCAGTATTTT. Reference TRBV5-6 and TRBJ2-3 proteins supply the regions before and after the CDR3; the full variable domain is: DAGVTQSPTHLIKTRGQQVTLRCSPKSGHDTVSWYQQALGQGPQFIFQYYEEEERQRGNFPDRFSGHQFPNYSSELNVNALLLGDSALYLCASSLGQTTDTQYFGPGTRLTVL.